These 28 T cell receptor beta chains share one sample of origin, sequenced in a study of blood T cell repertoires in COVID-19. This table comes from immunoSEQ multiplex PCR, and its TCRdb copy is limited to in-frame clones, with some not included. In the table there are around 340,000 clones, 86% of which are singletons. The sample was peripheral blood. The origin of the receptors is a woman aged 55 to 70 with COVID-19, enrolled during active disease.

The chain employs TRBV7-9 and TRBJ1-1; TRBD1 might be the D (6 bases). Trimming stripped 5 bases from V and 2 bases from J, with 12 bases between. There are 14 residues in the CDR3. Germline CDR1 and CDR2: SEHNR and FQNEAQ (reference sequence). CDR3 in amino acids: CASSPDRYNTEAFF. The CDR3 DNA follows: TGTGCCAGCAGCCCGGACAGATATAACACTGAAGCTTTCTTT.

This chain joins TRBV29-1 and TRBJ2-1, with 13 bases identical to TRBD2. The CDR3 extends over 16 amino acids. Germline V lookup: CDR1 SQVTM, CDR2 ANQGSEA. The junction had 7 bases not matched to a gene; V was cut back by 2 bases and J by 6 bases. CDR3 nucleotide sequence: TGCAGCGTTGAAAGGGTCGGGACTAGCGGGGTCAATGAGCAGTTCTTC. It specifies CSVERVGTSGVNEQFF.

The V gene is TRBV7-3, the J gene TRBJ1-1; weak D call: TRBD1 (6 bases). CDR1 and CDR2 from the germline V gene are SGHTA and FQGTGA. The CDR3 has 15 amino acids. V dropped 3 bases and J dropped 0 bases, with 11 bases sitting between them. The DNA of the CDR3 is TGTGCCAGCAGCTTGCGACAGGCTTTGAACACTGAAGCTTTCTTT. Translated, it gives CASSLRQALNTEAFF.

The gene calls are TRBV2 and TRBJ2-3, with 9 bases that match TRBD1. This CDR3 contains 14 residues. Germline V gene lookup returns CDR1 SNHLY and CDR2 FYNNEI. V lost 6 bases to trimming and J lost 4 bases; unmatched junction nucleotides: 5. The CDR3 coding sequence is TGTGCCAGCAGGAAGGACAGGGGAGCAGATACGCAGTATTTT. It specifies CASRKDRGADTQYF.

The chain links TRBV7-2 to TRBJ2-1; D remains ambiguous. Germline-derived CDR1 and CDR2 are SGHTA and FQGNSA. There are 13 residues in the CDR3. Trimming took off 5 bases at V and 9 bases at J, with 14 bases between the two ends. In nucleotides, the CDR3 is TGTGCCAGCAGCCCCCACGGTTTGAGTGAGCAGTTCTTC. It yields the protein CASSPHGLSEQFF.

V is TRBV30 and J is TRBJ2-5; tentative D call: TRBD1 (5 bases). The CDR3 has 12 amino acids. V was clipped by 3 bases and J by 1 base, with 6 bases between them. The germline CDR1 and CDR2 sequences are GTSNPN and SVGIG (reference sequence). CDR3 sequence reads: CAWRDSQETQYF. The CDR3 DNA is TGTGCCTGGAGAGACAGCCAAGAGACCCAGTACTTC. Complete variable domain (other parts from reference TRBV30 and TRBJ2-5): SQTIHQWPATLVQPVGSPLSLECTVEGTSNPNLYWYRQAAGRGLQLLFYSVGIGQISSEVPQNLSASRPQDRQFILSSKKLLLSDSGFYLCAWRDSQETQYFGPGTRLLVL.

CDR3 DNA: TGTGCCAGCAGCCTCCGGGGGGACTTTCAGGGGAGTTACGAGCAGTACTTC. Protein product: CASSLRGDFQGSYEQYF. The V and J genes are TRBV13 and TRBJ2-7; D is perhaps TRBD2 (7 bases). The CDR3 has 17 amino acids. Per germline, CDR1 PRHDT and CDR2 FYEKMQ (reference sequence). V lost 5 bases and J 4 bases, leaving 24 bases between the germline ends.

This chain connects TRBV5-6 to TRBJ1-6; D is ambiguous. This CDR3 has 15 residues. Germline loops: CDR1 SGHDT, CDR2 YYEEEE. V dropped 3 bases and J dropped 13 bases, with 20 bases sitting between them. DNA for the CDR3: TGTGCCAGCAGCTCCAACGAGGCAGCGGGGTCCCCCCTCCACTTT. Encoded protein: CASSSNEAAGSPLHF.

The chain carries TRBV6-5 and TRBJ2-1; D possibly corresponds to TRBD2 (5 bases). V dropped 0 bases and J dropped 7 bases, with 7 bases sitting between them. Germline values: CDR1 MNHEY, CDR2 SVGAGI. The CDR3 sequence is 13 residues long. The CDR3 sequence is CASSYSSGNEQFF. The CDR3 region has the DNA TGTGCCAGCAGTTACTCGTCGGGGAATGAGCAGTTCTTC.

The chain combines TRBV7-8 with TRBJ1-5; a possible D gene is TRBD1 (6 bases). Germline values: CDR1 SGHVS, CDR2 FQNEAQ. CDR3 length: 16 amino acids. V lost 2 bases, J lost 1 base, and 12 bases lay in between. DNA of the CDR3: TGTGCCAGCAGCTTAATGAACAGGGAGAGCAATCAGCCCCAGCATTTT. It is translated as CASSLMNRESNQPQHF. The whole variable domain, remainder taken from reference TRBV7-8 and TRBJ1-5, is GAGVSQSPRYKVAKRGQDVALRCDPISGHVSLFWYQQALGQGPEFLTYFQNEAQLDKSGLPSDRFFAERPEGSVSTLKIQRTQQEDSAVYLCASSLMNRESNQPQHFGDGTRLSIL.

The CDR3, as DNA: TGTGCCAGCAGCGCCGACAGGGCGGGGTATGGCTACACCTTC. This gives the protein CASSADRAGYGYTF. The chain joins TRBV6-5 to TRBJ1-2, with 7 bases that match TRBD1. CDR3 length: 14 amino acids. Per the germline V gene, CDR1 is MNHEY and CDR2 is SVGAGI. With V trimmed by 6 bases and J by 5 bases, 9 bases remained unmatched.

CDR3 residues: CATSDTRTESSYNSPLHF. As DNA, the CDR3 is TGTGCCACCAGTGATACGAGGACAGAAAGCTCCTATAATTCACCCCTCCACTTT. The chain couples TRBV24-1 to TRBJ1-6; D may be TRBD1 (6 bases). CDR1 KGHDR and CDR2 SFDVKD come from the germline V gene. Trimming stripped 3 bases from V and 0 bases from J, with 14 bases between. This CDR3 is 18 amino acids long.

The chain employs TRBV9 and TRBJ2-3, with D possibly being TRBD2 (6 bases). The CDR3 is 14 residues long. Germline CDR1 is SGDLS and CDR2 is YYNGEE. V was trimmed by 3 bases and J by 7 bases, leaving 15 bases between them. As DNA, the CDR3 is TGTGCCAGCAGCGCCACGGGGACTTACCATACGCAGTATTTT. Residues: CASSATGTYHTQYF.

This clone occurred a few times. The rearrangement links TRBV10-3 to TRBJ2-6; D is possibly TRBD1 (5 bases). V lost 7 bases to trimming and J lost 0 bases, with 10 bases between them. This CDR3 region has 15 residues. CDR1 and CDR2 (germline): ENHRY, SYGVKD. The CDR3 DNA follows: TGTGCCATCAAGGGGCCCTACTCTGGGGCCAACGTCCTGACTTTC. Protein sequence: CAIKGPYSGANVLTF.

This clone was counted a single time. This sequence joins TRBV7-9 and TRBJ2-1; 11 nucleotides line up with TRBD1. The CDR3 contains 16 residues. The trim removed 6 bases at V and 4 bases at J, leaving 8 bases unmatched. Germline CDR1 reads SEHNR; CDR2 reads FQNEAQ (reference sequence). The CDR3 reads CASRGQGAVGYNEQFF. CDR3 nucleotide sequence: TGTGCCAGCAGAGGACAGGGGGCTGTGGGGTACAATGAGCAGTTCTTC.

V usage is TRBV4-1 and J usage is TRBJ2-2, with D tentatively TRBD2 (6 bases). The CDR3 length is 16 residues. V gave up 4 bases and J gave up 3 bases, with 15 bases separating them. The germline gives CDR1 MGHRA, CDR2 YSYEKL. The CDR3 protein is CASSRGSLADTGELFF. CDR3 bases: TGCGCCAGCAGCCGGGGGTCGTTAGCGGACACCGGGGAGCTGTTTTTT.

CDR3 sequence reads: CASSLEGRRELFF. The CDR3 nucleotides read TGTGCCAGCAGCTTAGAGGGGCGGCGGGAGCTGTTTTTT. The V call is TRBV11-3, the J call TRBJ2-2; D might be TRBD1 (5 bases). CDR1 is SGHNT, CDR2 YENEEA, per germline. Trimming removed 0 bases from V and 9 bases from J, with 8 bases in between. The CDR3 covers 13 residues.

The rearrangement joins TRBV25-1 to TRBJ1-1, with 7 bases lining up with TRBD1. Looked up from germline, CDR1 is MGHDK and CDR2 is SYGVNS. The CDR3 covers 13 residues. The J segment lost 3 bases and the V segment lost 4 bases, leaving 2 bases of the junction unmatched. This chain's CDR3 is CASSGQGDTEAFF. CDR3 bases: TGTGCCAGCAGTGGTCAGGGGGACACTGAAGCTTTCTTT.

V and J are TRBV2 and TRBJ2-1; no firm D call. This CDR3 has 11 residues. Germline lookup yields CDR1 SNHLY and CDR2 FYNNEI. Trimming took 6 bases from V and 4 from J, leaving 4 bases between them. CDR3 bases: TGTGCCAGCAGGTATTACAATGAGCAGTTCTTC. Protein sequence: CASRYYNEQFF.

The chain links TRBV4-2 to TRBJ1-3; D is unresolved. The CDR3 sequence is 15 residues long. V lost 0 bases and J lost 2, with 8 bases in between. CDR1 is LGHNA and CDR2 is YNFKEQ in the germline V gene. CDR3 DNA: TGTGCCAGCAGCCAAGAGTCTCTTACTGGAAACACCATATATTTT. As protein: CASSQESLTGNTIYF.

The chain carries TRBV5-1 and TRBJ2-2; tentative D call: TRBD2 (7 bases). The V gene lost 2 bases and the J gene lost 3 bases, with 11 bases spanning the gap. The CDR3 consists of 15 residues. CDR1 and CDR2 (germline): SGHRS, YFSETQ. The CDR3 protein is CASSFGGPHTGELFF. CDR3 sequence (DNA): TGCGCCAGCAGCTTCGGGGGGCCGCACACCGGGGAGCTGTTTTTT.

The chain uses TRBV11-2 and TRBJ1-2; 10 nucleotides match TRBD1. This CDR3 is built from 15 residues. Germline trimming cut 3 bases from V and 7 bases from J; bases unmatched to any gene: 8. In germline, CDR1 is SGHAT, CDR2 FQNNGV. CDR3 loop: CASSFTGTGAGGYTF. The DNA for the CDR3 is TGTGCCAGCAGCTTCACCGGGACAGGGGCCGGTGGCTACACCTTC.

This clone was picked up one time. The chain recombines TRBV24-1 with TRBJ2-1, with 7 bases fitting TRBD2. The germline V gene encodes CDR1 KGHDR and CDR2 SFDVKD. V was clipped by 4 bases and J by 0 bases; unmatched bases: 2. This CDR3 is built from 15 residues. This CDR3 is CATSESGASYNEQFF. For the CDR3, the DNA is TGTGCCACCAGTGAGAGCGGGGCCTCCTACAATGAGCAGTTCTTC.

Only one count was recorded for this clone. The rearrangement joins TRBV30 to TRBJ1-4, with 10 positions matching TRBD1. Germline values: CDR1 GTSNPN, CDR2 SVGIG (reference sequence). The CDR3 length is 13 residues. The V gene end was trimmed by 7 bases and the J gene end by 7 bases; junction bases not matched to a gene: 6. CDR3 bases: TGTGCCTTCGCCGACAGGGGGCGTGAAAAACTGTTTTTT. It encodes CAFADRGREKLFF.

This clone was observed a handful of times. The chain has TRBV25-1 and TRBJ2-3; TRBD2 agrees at 8 bases. CDR1 is MGHDK and CDR2 is SYGVNS in the germline V gene. The CDR3 is made up of 13 amino acids. The ends lost 6 bases at V and 6 bases at J; junction bases unmatched: 5. As DNA, the CDR3 is TGTGCCAGCAGGCCAGCGGGAGTGGATACGCAGTATTTT. It yields the protein CASRPAGVDTQYF.

The genes are TRBV27 and TRBJ1-2; 7 bases are shared with TRBD1. Germline CDR1 is MNHEY and CDR2 is SMNVEV (reference sequence). The J segment lost 4 bases and the V segment lost 4 bases, leaving 12 bases of the junction unmatched. CDR3 length equals 16 residues. The CDR3 sequence: CASSSFRLTGTYGYTF. The CDR3 bases are TGTGCCAGCAGTTCGTTTCGCTTGACAGGGACCTATGGCTACACCTTC.

The chain has TRBV6-5 and TRBJ1-1, with 9 bases that match TRBD1. Germline CDR1 reads MNHEY; CDR2 reads SVGAGI. This CDR3 is built from 14 residues. The J segment lost 2 bases and the V segment lost 5 bases, leaving 3 bases of the junction unmatched. The CDR3 spells CASSPTGGNTEAFF. The CDR3 DNA follows: TGTGCCAGCAGTCCGACAGGGGGTAACACTGAAGCTTTCTTT.

This clone was counted only a few times. This chain joins TRBV6-6 and TRBJ2-2, with D possibly matching TRBD2 (6 bases). Trimming stripped 6 bases from V and 5 bases from J, with 10 bases between. Germline V gene sequence: CDR1 MNHNY, CDR2 SVGAGI (reference sequence). The CDR3 covers 13 residues. The DNA for the CDR3 is TGTGCCAGCAGCCACGGGAGAACCGGGGAGCTGTTTTTT. Translated: CASSHGRTGELFF.